The clone carrying this TCR beta chain was counted at least ten times. What it recognizes is unknown. This sample was included in a study of T cell repertoires in cytomegalovirus infection. TCRdb ran MiXCR on the reads and lists one entry per CDR3 protein. Of 900,000 to 950,000 distinct CDR3 sequences listed, 30% to 40% are singletons. Losses at the gene ends were 5 bases for V and 1 base for J; bases not matched to a gene: 3. The CDR3 sequence is 15 residues long. The germline CDR1 and CDR2 sequences are SGHVS and FQNEAQ. The chain recombines TRBV7-8 with TRBJ2-2; TRBD1 matches at 8 bases. This sequence originates from a human donor in good health (CMV status not recorded). Some clones in this sample may be carry-over from other donors' samples. This sample comprised cultured CD8+ T cells from PBMCs, obtained from culture after CMV antigen stimulation. The CDR3 is CASSKDRVNTGELFF. The CDR3 DNA reads as TGTGCCAGCAGCAAGGACAGGGTGAACACCGGGGAGCTGTTTTTT.